Presented here are 15 T cell receptor beta chains from one specimen sequenced in a study of CD8 T cells in ankylosing spondylitis. MiXCR, run by TCRdb on the 5' RACE reads, gives a single entry per CDR3 protein. The sample holds about 360,000 distinct CDR3 sequences; approximately 22% are singletons and the top ten take about an eighth. Specimen: blood, either unsorted or a sorted T cell fraction (not recorded which). The receptors were sampled from a male donor with ankylosing spondylitis or in good health (not recorded which).

Only a few counts were recorded for this clonotype. The rearrangement uses TRBV4-2 and TRBJ1-1; unclear D gene. The V gene's germline CDR1 is LGHNA and CDR2 YNFKEQ. The V and J ends lost 0 bases and 10 bases respectively, with 18 bases between them. CDR3 length: 15 residues. The CDR3 region is CASSQDKVQAGVAFF. CDR3 nucleotides: TGTGCCAGCAGCCAAGATAAGGTTCAGGCTGGAGTAGCTTTCTTT.

V and J are TRBV11-2 and TRBJ2-5, with D uncertain. Looked up from germline, CDR1 is SGHAT and CDR2 is FQNNGV. The V end lost 6 bases, the J end lost 4 bases, and 21 bases lay between the germline ends. This CDR3 has 16 residues. The CDR3 loop is CASSLGIAGVGETQYF. In DNA, the CDR3 is TGTGCCAGCAGTCTAGGGATAGCCGGAGTAGGAGAGACCCAGTACTTC.

This sequence joins TRBV20-1 and TRBJ2-1; 7 bases map to TRBD2. The CDR3 runs to 13 residues. Germline V gene sequence: CDR1 DFQATT, CDR2 SNEGSKA (reference sequence). Trimming cost V 2 bases and J 5 bases; bases outside gene matches: 3. The CDR3 DNA is TGCAGTGCTAGAAGGCTAGCGGACAATGAGCAGTTCTTC. Residues: CSARRLADNEQFF.

This clonotype was found a few times. The J gene is TRBJ2-7, the V gene TRBV20-1, with 7 bases that match TRBD1. V dropped 3 bases and J dropped 2; count of bases not matched to a gene: 7. Germline assignment: CDR1 DFQATT and CDR2 SNEGSKA (reference sequence). This CDR3 region has 14 residues. CDR3 protein: CSASQQGVTYEQYF. CDR3 nucleotides: TGCAGTGCTAGCCAGCAGGGGGTCACCTACGAGCAGTACTTC.

Many counts were recorded for this clonotype. The genes are TRBV12-3 or TRBV12-4 and TRBJ2-1; 10 positions match TRBD2. The ends lost 7 bases at V and 4 bases at J; junction bases unmatched: 4. This CDR3 has 14 amino acids. The CDR3 DNA is TGTGCCAGCACCGGACTAGCGGAGTACAATGAGCAGTTCTTC. This codes for CASTGLAEYNEQFF.

This clonotype was counted only a few times. The CDR3 spells CASSGLPDTDTQYF. Written as DNA, the CDR3 is TGCGCCTCGAGTGGCCTCCCCGACACAGATACGCAGTATTTT. The gene calls are TRBV4-1 and TRBJ2-3; unclear D gene. This CDR3 region has 14 residues. Germline CDR1 and CDR2: MGHRA and YSYEKL. Deletions cut 11 bases from V and 2 bases from J, with 17 bases between.

This clonotype was seen a few times. CDR3 coding DNA: TGTGCCACCAGCAGAGATAGGGAGCAGGTCCCCTATGGCTACACCTTC. Amino acids: CATSRDREQVPYGYTF. This chain connects TRBV15 to TRBJ1-2; no firm D call. The CDR3 runs to 16 residues. V was clipped by 0 bases and J by 4 bases, with 15 bases between them. Germline CDR1 LNHNV, CDR2 YYDKDF (reference sequence).

This clonotype was recorded at least ten times. The genes are TRBV12-3 or TRBV12-4 and TRBJ2-7; D is possibly TRBD1 (6 bases). The CDR3 loop spans 12 amino acids. Trimming removed 6 bases from V and 4 bases from J, with 10 bases in between. Here the CDR3 DNA reads TGTGCCAGCAGCCCCACAGGGTACGAGCAGTACTTC. Protein product: CASSPTGYEQYF.

The chain is built from TRBV28 and TRBJ2-2; D is unresolved. The CDR3 covers 15 residues. Trimming removed 3 bases at V and 3 bases at J, with 11 bases between. Germline V gene data show CDR1 as MDHEN and CDR2 as SYDVKM. The CDR3 DNA is TGTGCCAGCAGTTTTCTGTCGGTTGACACCGGGGAGCTGTTTTTT. It yields the protein CASSFLSVDTGELFF.

This chain uses TRBV15 with TRBJ1-1, with D unresolved. This CDR3 has 14 amino acids. Germline-derived CDR1 and CDR2 are LNHNV and YYDKDF (reference sequence). The V and J ends lost 3 bases and 2 bases respectively, with 10 bases between them. The CDR3 reads CATSSLRGNTEAFF. The CDR3, as DNA: TGTGCCACCAGCAGTTTGCGGGGAAACACTGAAGCTTTCTTT.

V usage is TRBV13 and J usage is TRBJ2-3, with no clear D. CDR3 length equals 15 residues. Looked up from germline, CDR1 is PRHDT and CDR2 is FYEKMQ (reference sequence). With 5 bases removed from V and 4 bases from J, the gap between germline ends came to 16 bases. DNA for the CDR3: TGTGCCAGCAGCCCCCCAACCAGTCGTCCAGATACGCAGTATTTT. Translating it yields CASSPPTSRPDTQYF.

CDR3 nucleotide sequence: TGTGCCAGCAGTTTCATGCGGGGTACGCAGTACTTC. Its protein is CASSFMRGTQYF. The rearrangement uses TRBV27 and TRBJ2-7; D perhaps matches TRBD2 (6 bases). V was clipped by 3 bases and J by 9 bases, with 12 bases between them. CDR1 is MNHEY and CDR2 is SMNVEV in the germline V gene (reference sequence). This CDR3 spans 12 amino acids.

The chain joins TRBV30 to TRBJ2-3; 11 bases match TRBD2. V shed 0 bases, J shed 2 bases, and the junction held 4 bases outside the gene matches. The CDR3 contains 16 residues. The germline V gene has CDR1 GTSNPN and CDR2 SVGIG (reference sequence). The chain's CDR3 is CAWSVGTSGYTDTQYF. CDR3 sequence (DNA): TGTGCCTGGAGTGTAGGGACTAGCGGATACACAGATACGCAGTATTTT.

The chain recombines TRBV13 with TRBJ2-1; TRBD2 matches 11 bases. Losses at the gene ends were 4 bases for V and 8 bases for J; bases not matched to a gene: 7. The CDR3 spans 15 residues. Germline CDR1 is PRHDT and CDR2 is FYEKMQ (reference sequence). CDR3 in DNA: TGTGCCAGCAGCTCGAACCTAGCGGGGGGACATGAGCAGTTCTTC. Translating it yields CASSSNLAGGHEQFF.

This clonotype was observed a handful of times. The chain is built from TRBV4-1 and TRBJ2-1; D may be TRBD1 or TRBD2 (5 bases each). The CDR3 totals 15 residues. Germline CDR1 and CDR2: MGHRA and YSYEKL. V was pared by 0 bases and J by 2 bases, with 8 bases between. The CDR3 sequence is CASSQDREPYNEQFF. CDR3 in DNA: TGCGCCAGCAGCCAAGACAGGGAGCCCTACAATGAGCAGTTCTTC.